This T cell receptor beta chain was obtained from a study of human T cells and chemical hapten exposure. Study at large: Reading of the patch tests, which applied 0.01% DPC to the upper back, occurred at 6 days.

A single record per CDR3 protein comes from TCRdb applying MiXCR to the RACE reads. The repertoire holds 50,000 to 70,000 distinct CDR3 sequences, with 9.5% to 15% as singletons. This clonotype was seen more than once but under ten times. Stated time point: patch test 3, about 24 weeks after DPC sensitization. Specified treatment: therapeutic diphenylcyclopropenone sensitization with weekly scalp DPC. CDR1 MRHNA and CDR2 SNTAGT come from the germline V gene. CDR3 length equals 18 residues. The V end lost 4 bases, the J end lost 0 bases, and 19 bases lay between the germline ends. The sample consisted of whole blood, taken in connection with sensitization to the hapten diphenylcyclopropenone (DPC). The origin of this receptor is a man younger than 40 with alopecia areata. Some clones in this sample may be carry-over from other donors' samples. The V and J genes are TRBV6-4 and TRBJ2-1, with a tentative D call TRBD1 (5 bases). CDR3 amino acids: CASSGHPQGYSSYNEQFF. DNA of the CDR3: TGTGCCAGCAGTGGTCATCCTCAGGGCTACAGCTCCTACAATGAGCAGTTCTTC.